The rows below give T cell receptor beta chains drawn from one sample of a study of shared clonotypes between healthy human individuals. The data were produced by immunoSEQ multiplex PCR, yet TCRdb's version contains in-frame clones alone and is incomplete. The data hold around 600,000 clones, with around 95% observed a single time. Sequenced: naive CD8+ T cells sorted from blood. Receptors were obtained from a woman aged 25 to 39 in good health. Each CDR3 is given with its conserved first and last residue. Fields, in order: V gene, clone size, J gene, D gene, CDR3 protein, CDR3 DNA. A D gene is named only where the DNA matches it firmly. Some rows have no size entry. The others give once, few or many, or a class for an expanded clone.

v_call: TRBV29-1
clone_size: few
j_call: TRBJ1-1
d_call: NA
cdr3_aa: CSVTRGLGAEAFF
cdr3_nt: TGCAGCGTTACCAGGGGATTGGGTGCTGAAGCTTTCTTT

v_call: TRBV7-2
clone_size: few
j_call: TRBJ2-7
d_call: NA
cdr3_aa: CASSSYGGTGEQYF
cdr3_nt: TGTGCCAGCAGCTCATACGGGGGTACTGGCGAGCAGTACTTC

v_call: TRBV15
clone_size: NA
j_call: TRBJ2-7
d_call: NA
cdr3_aa: CAIGDPSYEQYF
cdr3_nt: TGTGCCATTGGGGACCCTTCATACGAGCAGTACTTC

v_call: TRBV5-6
clone_size: NA
j_call: TRBJ2-7
d_call: NA
cdr3_aa: CASSLGGYSYEQYF
cdr3_nt: TGTGCCAGCAGCTTGGGGGGGTATTCCTACGAGCAGTACTTC

v_call: TRBV7-9
clone_size: NA
j_call: TRBJ2-7
d_call: NA
cdr3_aa: CASSLVAGNIYEQYF
cdr3_nt: TGTGCCAGCAGCTTAGTGGCAGGGAACATCTACGAGCAGTACTTC

v_call: TRBV27
clone_size: NA
j_call: TRBJ2-1
d_call: TRBD1
cdr3_aa: CASSLWDRVYNEQFF
cdr3_nt: TGTGCCAGCAGTTTATGGGACAGAGTCTACAATGAGCAGTTCTTC

v_call: TRBV28
clone_size: NA
j_call: TRBJ2-1
d_call: NA
cdr3_aa: CASSEDSTSYNEQFF
cdr3_nt: TGTGCCAGCAGCGAGGACAGTACTTCCTACAATGAGCAGTTCTTC

v_call: TRBV4-2
clone_size: once
j_call: TRBJ2-7
d_call: TRBD2
cdr3_aa: CASSQESLAGGEFF
cdr3_nt: TGTGCCAGCAGCCAAGAATCCCTAGCGGGAGGAGAGTTCTTC

v_call: TRBV5-6
clone_size: NA
j_call: TRBJ2-7
d_call: TRBD1
cdr3_aa: CASRQGLGYEQYF
cdr3_nt: TGTGCCAGCCGACAGGGGCTGGGCTACGAGCAGTACTTC

v_call: TRBV7-9
clone_size: NA
j_call: TRBJ2-7
d_call: TRBD2
cdr3_aa: CASSQGLVYGPEQYF
cdr3_nt: TGTGCCAGCAGCCAAGGACTAGTTTACGGTCCCGAGCAGTACTTC

v_call: TRBV9
clone_size: NA
j_call: TRBJ2-2
d_call: TRBD2
cdr3_aa: CASRGTSGNTGELFF
cdr3_nt: TGTGCCAGCAGGGGGACTAGCGGGAACACCGGGGAGCTGTTTTTT

v_call: TRBV27
clone_size: NA
j_call: TRBJ2-3
d_call: TRBD2
cdr3_aa: CASSLSPSGSIDTQYF
cdr3_nt: TGTGCCAGCAGTTTATCCCCTAGCGGGAGTATAGATACGCAGTATTTT

v_call: TRBV9
clone_size: NA
j_call: TRBJ1-2
d_call: NA
cdr3_aa: CASSGTKGGNYGYTF
cdr3_nt: TGTGCCAGCAGCGGAACCAAGGGGGGGAACTATGGCTACACCTTC

v_call: TRBV28
clone_size: NA
j_call: TRBJ2-1
d_call: NA
cdr3_aa: CASSLGASIAEYNEQFF
cdr3_nt: TGTGCCAGCAGTTTAGGGGCTAGCATCGCGGAATACAATGAGCAGTTCTTC

v_call: TRBV13
clone_size: NA
j_call: TRBJ1-1
d_call: NA
cdr3_aa: CASSAQRVEAFF
cdr3_nt: TGTGCCAGCAGCGCACAGCGCGTTGAAGCTTTCTTT

v_call: TRBV6-6
clone_size: NA
j_call: TRBJ1-1
d_call: NA
cdr3_aa: CASSYWGDGSDTEAFF
cdr3_nt: TGTGCCAGCAGTTACTGGGGGGACGGGTCGGACACTGAAGCTTTCTTT